This T cell receptor (beta chain) is drawn from a study of blood T cell repertoires in COVID-19. Study in general: The origin of the acute and convalescent COVID-19 samples was the United States, Italy and Spain. PBMCs, B-cell-depleted T cells, or T cells were the source of the cDNA or gDNA that made up the material.

Authors' methods: Cell counts per sample came from amplifying reference gene primers. Some clones are missing from TCRdb's copy, which holds only in-frame ones; the method was immunoSEQ multiplex PCR. For V, J and clone size, that table is used; D and trimming come from the DNA. The data show roughly 300,000 clones, approximately 91% seen once. Participant ages covered about 18 to 95 years across around 22 US areas. V dropped 6 bases and J dropped 1; count of bases not matched to a gene: 3. The CDR3 length is 14 residues. Germline V CDR1 and CDR2: SNHLY, FYNNEI. V is TRBV2 and J is TRBJ2-3, with 8 positions matching TRBD1. The origin of this receptor is a woman aged 40-49 years with acute COVID-19. The sample taken for sequencing was PBMCs or T cells enriched from blood (not recorded which). The CDR3 is CASRPGQGTDTQYF. In DNA form, the CDR3 reads TGTGCCAGCAGACCGGGACAGGGCACAGATACGCAGTATTTT.